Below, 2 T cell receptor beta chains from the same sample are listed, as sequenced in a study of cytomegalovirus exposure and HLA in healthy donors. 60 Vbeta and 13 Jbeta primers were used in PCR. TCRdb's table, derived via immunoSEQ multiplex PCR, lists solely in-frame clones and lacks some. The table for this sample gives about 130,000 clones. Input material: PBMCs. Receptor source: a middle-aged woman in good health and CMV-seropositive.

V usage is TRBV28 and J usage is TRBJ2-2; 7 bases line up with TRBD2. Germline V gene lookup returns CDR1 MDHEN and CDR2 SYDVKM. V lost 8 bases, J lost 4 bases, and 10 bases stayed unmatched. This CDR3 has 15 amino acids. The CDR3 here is CASLASGELTGELFF. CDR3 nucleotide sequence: TGTGCCAGCCTGGCCAGCGGGGAGCTCACCGGGGAGCTGTTTTTT.

The CDR3 DNA reads TGTGCCAGCAGTGAATTAACAGGGACACCCTACGAGCAGTACTTC. Residues: CASSELTGTPYEQYF. The chain joins TRBV2 to TRBJ2-7; D may be TRBD1 (6 bases). The CDR3 length is 15 residues. Germline V gene data show CDR1 as SNHLY and CDR2 as FYNNEI. V was clipped by 2 bases and J by 2 bases, with 13 bases between them.